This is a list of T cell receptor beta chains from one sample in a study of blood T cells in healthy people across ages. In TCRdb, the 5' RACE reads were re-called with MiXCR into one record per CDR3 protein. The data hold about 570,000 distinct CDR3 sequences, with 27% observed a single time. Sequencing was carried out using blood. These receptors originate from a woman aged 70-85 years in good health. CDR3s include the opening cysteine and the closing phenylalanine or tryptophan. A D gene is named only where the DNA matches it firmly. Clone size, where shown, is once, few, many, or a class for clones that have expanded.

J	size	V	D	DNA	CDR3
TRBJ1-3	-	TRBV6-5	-	TGTGCCAGCTGGGGATACACTGGAAACACCATATATTTT	CASWGYTGNTIYF
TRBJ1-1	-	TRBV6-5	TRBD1	TGTGCCAGCAGTTCTACCACAGGGGTGGCTGAAGCTTTCTTT	CASSSTTGVAEAFF
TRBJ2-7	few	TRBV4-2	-	TGTGCCAGCAGCCAAGGGAGGATTAGCGATCAGTACTTC	CASSQGRISDQYF
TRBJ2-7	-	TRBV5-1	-	TGCGCCAGCAGCTTGGCACAGTTCTACGAGCAGTACTTC	CASSLAQFYEQYF
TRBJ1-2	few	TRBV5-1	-	TGCGCCAGCAGCACAGTGGCTCCGAGTTATGGCTACACCTTC	CASSTVAPSYGYTF
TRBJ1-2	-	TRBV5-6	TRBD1	TGTGCCAGCAGCCCGGGGACAGGGTCTAACTATGGCTACACCTTC	CASSPGTGSNYGYTF
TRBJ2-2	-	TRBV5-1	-	TGCGCCAGCAGCTTGAGGGCTAGGGACACCGGGGAGCTGTTTTTT	CASSLRARDTGELFF
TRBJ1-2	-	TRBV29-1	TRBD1	TGCAGCGTCAGGACAGGATCCTATGGCTACACCTTC	CSVRTGSYGYTF
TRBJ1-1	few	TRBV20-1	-	TGCAGTGCTCCAGGGGATGTAAAGACTGAAGCTTTCTTT	CSAPGDVKTEAFF
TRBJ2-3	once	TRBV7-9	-	TGTGCCAGCAGCTTACGGGGGGCGCAGAGCACAGATACGCAGTATTTT	CASSLRGAQSTDTQYF
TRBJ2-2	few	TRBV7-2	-	TGTGCCAGCAGCTTGGAGGGGAATCCCGGGGAGCTGTTTTTT	CASSLEGNPGELFF
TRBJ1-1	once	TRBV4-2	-	TGTGCCAGCAGCCAAGATCTCGGTACCGGGGGGACTGAAGCTTTCTTT	CASSQDLGTGGTEAFF
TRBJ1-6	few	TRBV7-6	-	TGTGCCAGCAGCGGGAAGTTCTTCAACTCACCCCTCCACTTT	CASSGKFFNSPLHF
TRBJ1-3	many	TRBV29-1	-	TGCAGCGTGACGAGTGGAGGAGACACCATATATTTT	CSVTSGGDTIYF
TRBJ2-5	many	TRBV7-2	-	TGTGCCAGCAGCTTAACGCGAGAGACCCAGTACTTC	CASSLTRETQYF
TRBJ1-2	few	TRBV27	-	TGTGCCAGCAGTCCCACGAGGGGCTATGGCTACACCTTC	CASSPTRGYGYTF
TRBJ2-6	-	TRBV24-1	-	TGTGCCACCAGTGAATTCAGGGGATTCGGGGCCAACGTCCTGACTTTC	CATSEFRGFGANVLTF
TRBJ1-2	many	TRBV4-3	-	TGCGCCAGCAGCCAACGGACTCCTCTGGAGGGGAGTTACTATGGCTACACCTTC	CASSQRTPLEGSYYGYTF
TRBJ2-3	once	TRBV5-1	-	TGCGCCAGCAGCTTGTGGGGGGTTCCCACAGATACGCAGTATTTT	CASSLWGVPTDTQYF
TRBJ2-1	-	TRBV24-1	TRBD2	TGTGCCACCAGTGACCCGGGACTAGCGGGGCTCAATGAGCAGTTCTTC	CATSDPGLAGLNEQFF
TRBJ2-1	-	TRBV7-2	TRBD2	TGTGCCAGCAGCTTCGGACCAGCGGGGGGAAACAATGAGCAGTTCTTC	CASSFGPAGGNNEQFF
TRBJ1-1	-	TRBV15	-	-	CATSSDWGWGVGSF
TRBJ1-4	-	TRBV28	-	TGTGCCAGCAGAACAGTCGGGACGGGAAATGAAAAACTGTTTTTT	CASRTVGTGNEKLFF
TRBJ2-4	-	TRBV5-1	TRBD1	TGCGCCAGCAGCGGTTGGCTGACAGGGGGAAGCAAAAACATTCAGTACTTC	CASSGWLTGGSKNIQYF
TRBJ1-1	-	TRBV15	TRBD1	TGTGCCACCAGCACTCCGGGACAGAGGAGCGGCACTGAAGCTTTCTTT	CATSTPGQRSGTEAFF
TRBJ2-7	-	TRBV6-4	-	TGTGCCAGCCCCGACGGGAACTCCTTCGAGCAGTACTTC	CASPDGNSFEQYF
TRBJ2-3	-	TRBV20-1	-	TGCAGTGCTCTGGACTCCGCCACAGATACGCAGTACTTT	CSALDSATDTQYF
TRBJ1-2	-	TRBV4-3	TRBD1	TGCGCCAGCAGCCAGCAGACAGGGAACTATGGCTACACCTTC	CASSQQTGNYGYTF
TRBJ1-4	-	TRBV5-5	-	TGTGCCAGCAGCTTTTTCCATAATGAAAAACTGTTTTTT	CASSFFHNEKLFF
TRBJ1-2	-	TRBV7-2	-	TGTGCCAGCAGCTTAGCGCGAGGGGACTATGGCTACACCTTC	CASSLARGDYGYTF
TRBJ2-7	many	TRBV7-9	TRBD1	TGTGCCAGCAGCTCGGACAGGGTATCCTACGAGCAGTACTTC	CASSSDRVSYEQYF
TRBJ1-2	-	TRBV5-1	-	TGCGCCAGCAGCTTGTCCGGGGCGGATGGCTACACCTTC	CASSLSGADGYTF
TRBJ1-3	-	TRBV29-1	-	TGCAGCGTTGGTAGCCGCTCTGGAAACACCATATATTTT	CSVGSRSGNTIYF
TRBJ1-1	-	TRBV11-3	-	TGTGCCAGCTGCCTAAAGACCTCCCCGAGGGCTTTCTTT	CASCLKTSPRAFF
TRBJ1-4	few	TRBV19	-	TGTGCCAGTAGTACCCGGGGCAGTACTAATGAAAAACTGTTTTTT	CASSTRGSTNEKLFF
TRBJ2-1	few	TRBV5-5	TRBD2	TGTGCCAGCAGCTTGTATGGGGGGGGGATCGCGAATGAGCAGTTCTTC	CASSLYGGGIANEQFF
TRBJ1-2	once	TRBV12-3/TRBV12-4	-	TGTGCCAGCAGTTTATTCAGGACGGTCGGCTACACCTTC	CASSLFRTVGYTF
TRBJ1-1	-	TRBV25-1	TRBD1	TGTGCCAGCAGGGCGTCAGGGGGGAACACTGAAGCTTTCTTT	CASRASGGNTEAFF
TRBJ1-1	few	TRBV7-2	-	TGTGCCAGCAGCGTGACACAGGGCACTGAAGCTTTCTTT	CASSVTQGTEAFF
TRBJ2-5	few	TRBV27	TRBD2	TGTGCCAGCAGTCCATTATGGGGGGAGGGGGAGACCCAGTACTTC	CASSPLWGEGETQYF
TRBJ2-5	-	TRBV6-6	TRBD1	TGTGCCAGCACCGCGACAGGGATGGAGACCCAGTACTTC	CASTATGMETQYF
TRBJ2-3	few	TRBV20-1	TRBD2	TGCAGTGGTCCCGGGGGGGCAACAGATACGCAGTATTTT	CSGPGGATDTQYF
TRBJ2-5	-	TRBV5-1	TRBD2	TGCGCCAGCAGCTTGAGCGGGGGTCCGGGAGAGACCCAGTACTTC	CASSLSGGPGETQYF
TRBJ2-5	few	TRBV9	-	TGTGCCAGCAGCATAAGTACTAGCCCCGGCCAAGAGACCCAGTACTTC	CASSISTSPGQETQYF
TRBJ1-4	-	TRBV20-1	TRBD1	TGCAGTGCTAGCCGGACAGGGGATGCAACTAATGAAAAACTGTTTTTT	CSASRTGDATNEKLFF
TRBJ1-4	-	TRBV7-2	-	TGTGTCAGCAGCTTAGTGGGCCGGATCTATAATGAAAAACTGTTTTTT	CVSSLVGRIYNEKLFF
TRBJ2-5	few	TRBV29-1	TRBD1	TGCAGCGTTGGTGGGACAGGGTTCGGGGAGACCCAGTACTTC	CSVGGTGFGETQYF
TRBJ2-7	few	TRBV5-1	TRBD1	TGCGCCAGCAGCCCCTCAGGACAGGGGGCTCTCGAGCAGTACTTC	CASSPSGQGALEQYF
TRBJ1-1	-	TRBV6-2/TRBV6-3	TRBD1	TGTGCCAGCAGTTCCCGTCGGACAGGGGAGGTCACTGAAGCTTTCTTT	CASSSRRTGEVTEAFF
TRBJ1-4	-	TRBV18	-	TGTGCCAGCTCACCTTTGGCTGGTGAAAAACTGTTTTTT	CASSPLAGEKLFF
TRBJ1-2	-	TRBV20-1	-	TGCAGTGCTACCCTTTGGACCGAGTCCTATGGCTACACCTTC	CSATLWTESYGYTF
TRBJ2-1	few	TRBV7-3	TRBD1	TGTGTCAGCAGCCTCCGACAGGGAACTGAGCAGTTCTTC	CVSSLRQGTEQFF
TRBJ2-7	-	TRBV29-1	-	TGCAGCGTTGCGTATGCGGGCTCCTACGAGCAGTACTTC	CSVAYAGSYEQYF
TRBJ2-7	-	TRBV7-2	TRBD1	TGTGCCAGCAGCTTAAGGGGACAGGGCCCATTGTACTTC	CASSLRGQGPLYF
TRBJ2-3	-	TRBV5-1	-	TGCGCCAGCAGCTTGGACCGGGGCGGCACGACAGATACGCAGTATTTT	CASSLDRGGTTDTQYF
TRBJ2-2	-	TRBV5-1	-	TGCGCCAGCAGCTTGGCCTCCTCCGGGATACGAGGTACCGGGGAGCTGTTTTTT	CASSLASSGIRGTGELFF
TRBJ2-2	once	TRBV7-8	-	TGTGCCAGCAGCTTAGCGGGGGCCGTCGGGGAGCTGTTTTTT	CASSLAGAVGELFF
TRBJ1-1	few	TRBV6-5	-	TGTGCCAGCAGTTACTATCAATTGAACACTGAAGCTTTCTTT	CASSYYQLNTEAFF
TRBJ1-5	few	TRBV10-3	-	TGTGCCATCAGTGAAGGAGGGGGGGCCAATCAGCCCCAGCATTTT	CAISEGGGANQPQHF